The 11 T cell receptor beta chains listed next were all sequenced from one sample in a study of T cells in Graves' hyperthyroidism and ophthalmopathy (dated by TCRdb to the late 2010s). The library was obtained by multiplex PCR. The reads were generated on an Illumina HiSeq 2000. Amplification of TCR beta CDR3 regions was carried out from RNA transcripts. For the first round of RT-PCR on the TCR CDR3, the HTBI primer set was used together with the Qiagen OneStep RT-PCR kit. The public reads were reprocessed in TCRdb via fastp at Q25 and MiXCR, keeping in-frame beta chains. Rows matching on CDR3 protein sequence are summarized as one entry with the most common DNA and genes. The sample includes 600,000 to 700,000 distinct CDR3 sequences, with less than 45% observed a single time. Less than 9% of the sample is in the top ten clones. Sequencing was done on a sample of peripheral blood or thyroid tissue (not recorded which). The receptor source for this set is an adult man with Graves' disease, either hyperthyroidism or ophthalmopathy (not recorded which).

Ten or more counts support this clonotype. The gene calls are TRBV7-9 and TRBJ2-7; D remains ambiguous. The CDR3 has 12 residues. Germline V gene sequence: CDR1 SEHNR, CDR2 FQNEAQ (reference sequence). V lost 0 bases and J 5 bases, leaving 5 bases between the germline ends. The CDR3 here is CASSLARDEQYF. CDR3 DNA: TGTGCCAGCAGCTTAGCCCGAGACGAGCAGTACTTC.

This clonotype appeared once. The chain recombines TRBV20-1 with TRBJ2-6, with 8 bases fitting TRBD1. There are 17 residues in the CDR3. Germline trimming cut 5 bases from V and 0 bases from J; bases unmatched to any gene: 9. Germline CDR1 DFQATT, CDR2 SNEGSKA (reference sequence). DNA of the CDR3: TGCAGTGCTCGACCGACAGGGGCGACCTCTGGGGCCAACGTCCTGACTTTC. It specifies CSARPTGATSGANVLTF.

This clonotype showed up just a few times. The chain has TRBV7-4 and TRBJ2-5; 15 bases line up with TRBD2. Per germline, CDR1 SGHVT and CDR2 SQSDAQ. CDR3 length equals 18 residues. Unmatched junction bases numbered 4, after V lost 1 base and J lost 1 base. CDR3 sequence reads: CASSLGPGLAGGQETQYF. For the CDR3, the DNA is TGTGCCAGCAGCTTAGGCCCGGGACTAGCGGGGGGCCAAGAGACCCAGTACTTC.

Only a few counts were recorded for this clonotype. The CDR3 nucleotides read TGTGCCAGTATGGCAAGGGGACCTAAGACTGAAGCTTTCTTT. This gives the protein CASMARGPKTEAFF. The chain recombines TRBV19 with TRBJ1-1, with a tentative D call TRBD1 (5 bases). The germline gives CDR1 LNHDA, CDR2 SQIVND (reference sequence). With 7 bases removed from V and 5 bases from J, the gap between germline ends came to 17 bases. CDR3 length: 14 amino acids.

J is TRBJ1-6 and V is TRBV20-1; TRBD1 might be the D (5 bases). The germline CDR1 and CDR2 sequences are DFQATT and SNEGSKA (reference sequence). This CDR3 has 18 amino acids. V shed 0 bases and J shed 0 bases, with 15 bases lying between them. The chain's CDR3 is CSAREMSGSGSYNSPLHF. CDR3 DNA sequence: TGCAGTGCTAGAGAGATGTCAGGGTCGGGCTCCTATAATTCACCCCTCCACTTT.

This clonotype was seen a handful of times. The J gene is TRBJ2-7, the V gene TRBV12-3 or TRBV12-4; 8 bases are a match to TRBD1. Unmatched junction bases numbered 4, after V lost 3 bases and J lost 0 bases. The CDR3 runs 15 residues. CDR3 in DNA: TGTGCCAGCAGTTTTGGGACAGGCAGCTCCTACGAGCAGTACTTC. Protein: CASSFGTGSSYEQYF.

The chain recombines TRBV20-1 with TRBJ1-1; 9 bases are shared with TRBD1. V gave up 5 bases and J gave up 5 bases; unmatched junction bases: 6. The CDR3 spans 13 residues. The V gene's germline CDR1 is DFQATT and CDR2 SNEGSKA (reference sequence). The DNA for the CDR3 is TGCAGTGCTCTAAGGGACAGGGTTACTGAAGCTTTCTTT. Translating gives CSALRDRVTEAFF.

J is TRBJ1-4 and V is TRBV20-1; maybe TRBD1 (5 bases). The V and J ends lost 1 base and 0 bases respectively, with 12 bases between them. CDR1 and CDR2 from the germline V gene are DFQATT and SNEGSKA (reference sequence). CDR3 size: 16 residues. The CDR3 is CSARGGTAATNEKLFF. The CDR3 DNA reads as TGCAGTGCTAGAGGGGGGACGGCTGCAACTAATGAAAAACTGTTTTTT.

The rearrangement links TRBV11-2 to TRBJ1-3, with D perhaps TRBD1 (5 bases). The V end lost 5 bases, the J end lost 0 bases, and 14 bases lay between the germline ends. The germline V gene has CDR1 SGHAT and CDR2 FQNNGV. The CDR3 length is 16 residues. CDR3 protein: CASSPRDSGSGNTIYF. Here the CDR3 DNA reads TGTGCCAGCAGCCCCAGGGACTCCGGCTCTGGAAACACCATATATTTT.

This clonotype has just one count. This chain uses TRBV7-3 with TRBJ2-2; no definite D call. Per germline, CDR1 SGHTA and CDR2 FQGTGA. The V and J ends lost 6 bases and 5 bases respectively, with 13 bases between them. The CDR3 runs to 14 residues. The CDR3 here is CASRYKAGTGELFF. The DNA for the CDR3 is TGTGCCAGCAGATACAAGGCCGGAACCGGGGAGCTGTTTTTT.

This clonotype has ten or more counts. J is TRBJ1-2 and V is TRBV15; a possible D gene is TRBD1 (6 bases). CDR1 is LNHNV, CDR2 YYDKDF, per germline (reference sequence). Deletions cut 5 bases from V and 4 bases from J, with 20 bases between. This CDR3 is built from 16 residues. Written as DNA, the CDR3 is TGTGCCACCAGCCCCAGGGGCGGGGGTGTAGGCTATGGCTACACCTTC. This translates into CATSPRGGGVGYGYTF.